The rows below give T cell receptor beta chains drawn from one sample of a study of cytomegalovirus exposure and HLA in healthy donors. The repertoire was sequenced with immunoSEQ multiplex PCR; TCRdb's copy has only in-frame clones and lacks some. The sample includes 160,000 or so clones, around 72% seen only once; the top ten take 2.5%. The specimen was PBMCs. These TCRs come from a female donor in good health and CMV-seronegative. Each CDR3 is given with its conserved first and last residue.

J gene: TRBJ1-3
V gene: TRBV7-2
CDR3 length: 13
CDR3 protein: CASSPGSGNTIYF

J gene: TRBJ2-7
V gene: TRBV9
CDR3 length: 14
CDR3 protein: CASSPRTGVNEQYF

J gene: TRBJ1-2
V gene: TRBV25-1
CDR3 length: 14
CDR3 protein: CASSVDRPPYGYTF

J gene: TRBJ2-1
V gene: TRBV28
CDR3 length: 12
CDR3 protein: CASSLRSPRQFF

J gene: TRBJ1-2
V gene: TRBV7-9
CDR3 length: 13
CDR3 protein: CASSPLLLVSYTF

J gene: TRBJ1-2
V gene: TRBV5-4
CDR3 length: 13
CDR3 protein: CASRDRGIYGYTF

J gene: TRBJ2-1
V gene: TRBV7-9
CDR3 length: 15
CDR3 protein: CASIEGGGPYNEQFF

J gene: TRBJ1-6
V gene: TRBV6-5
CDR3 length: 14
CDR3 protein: CASTSDRWNSPLHF

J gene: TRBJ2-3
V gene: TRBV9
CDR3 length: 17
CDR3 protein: CASSPTGTGLVTDTQYF

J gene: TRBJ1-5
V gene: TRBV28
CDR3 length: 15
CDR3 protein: CASSLPESLNQPQHF

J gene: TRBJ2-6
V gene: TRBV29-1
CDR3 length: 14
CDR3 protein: CSAGQGGGANVLTF

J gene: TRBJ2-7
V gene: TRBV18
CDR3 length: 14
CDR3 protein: CASSPAEGMGEQYF

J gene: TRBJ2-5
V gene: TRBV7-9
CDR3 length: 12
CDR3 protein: CASDLEGETQYF

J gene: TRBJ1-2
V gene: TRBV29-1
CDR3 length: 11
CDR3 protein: CSVPGVGGYTF

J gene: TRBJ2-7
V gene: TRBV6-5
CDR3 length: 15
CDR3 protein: CASSPGTLSGNEQYF

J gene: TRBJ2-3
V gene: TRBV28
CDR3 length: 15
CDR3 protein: CASSDSSGRTDTQYF

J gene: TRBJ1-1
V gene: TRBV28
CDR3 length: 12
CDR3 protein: CASSLWGAGAFF

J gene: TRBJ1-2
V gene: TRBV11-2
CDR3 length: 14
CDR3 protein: CASTLGGIYYGYTF

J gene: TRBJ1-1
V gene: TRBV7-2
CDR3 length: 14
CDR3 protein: CASSLDNGWPEAFF

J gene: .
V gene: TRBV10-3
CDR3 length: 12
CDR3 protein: CAISGAQAEQYF

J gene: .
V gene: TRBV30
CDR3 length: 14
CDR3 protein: CAWSRGTGTDEQYF

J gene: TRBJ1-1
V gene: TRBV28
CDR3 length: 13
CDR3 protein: CASSAHRGLEAFF

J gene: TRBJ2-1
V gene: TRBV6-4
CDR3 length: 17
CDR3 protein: CASIVAGLPKSYNEQFF

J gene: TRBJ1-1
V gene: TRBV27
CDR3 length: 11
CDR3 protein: CASTSRTEAFF

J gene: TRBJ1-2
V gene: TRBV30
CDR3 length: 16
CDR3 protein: CAWSLLVTTGSYGYTF

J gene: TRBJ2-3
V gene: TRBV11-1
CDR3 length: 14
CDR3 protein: CASSLGGLTDTQYF

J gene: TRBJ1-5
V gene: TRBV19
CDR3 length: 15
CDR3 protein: CASSMGSYSNQPQHF

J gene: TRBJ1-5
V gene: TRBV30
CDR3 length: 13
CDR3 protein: CAYAGTGAQPQHF

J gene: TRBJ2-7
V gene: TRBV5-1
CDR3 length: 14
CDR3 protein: CASSLEAASYEQYF

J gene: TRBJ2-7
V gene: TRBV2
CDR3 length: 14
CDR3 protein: CASSVSYRAYEQYF

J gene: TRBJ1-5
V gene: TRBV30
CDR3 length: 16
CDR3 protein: CAWSVRRGGRVQPQHF

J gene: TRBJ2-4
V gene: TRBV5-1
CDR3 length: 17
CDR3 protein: CASSPGTSGRSKNSQYF

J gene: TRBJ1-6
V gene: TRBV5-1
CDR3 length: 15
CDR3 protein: CASSWRSAEGSPLHF

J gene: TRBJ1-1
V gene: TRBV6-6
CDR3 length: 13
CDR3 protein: CASSGGGRTEAFF

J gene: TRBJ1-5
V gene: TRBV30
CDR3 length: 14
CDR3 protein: CAWRQRVSNQPQHF

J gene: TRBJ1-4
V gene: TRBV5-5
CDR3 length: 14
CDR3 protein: CASSGARSNEKLFF

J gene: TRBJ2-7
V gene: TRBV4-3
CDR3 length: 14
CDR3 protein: CASSIEPGWWEQYF

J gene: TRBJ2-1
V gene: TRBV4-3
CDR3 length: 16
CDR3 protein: CASSLAGTGGLDEQFF

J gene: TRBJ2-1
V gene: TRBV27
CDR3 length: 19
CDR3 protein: CASSRRGGAGQPSYNEQFF

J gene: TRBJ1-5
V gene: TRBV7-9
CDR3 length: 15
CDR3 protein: CASSSREGGNQPQHF

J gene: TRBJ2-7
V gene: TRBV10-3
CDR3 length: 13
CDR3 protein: CATSGTGTYEQYF

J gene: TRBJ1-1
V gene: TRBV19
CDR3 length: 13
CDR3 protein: CASSPVGGTEAFF

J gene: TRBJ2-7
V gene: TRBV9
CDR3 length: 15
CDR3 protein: CASGPSEAGFDEQYF

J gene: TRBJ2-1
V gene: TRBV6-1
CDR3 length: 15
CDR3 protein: CASSEETGRPNEQFF

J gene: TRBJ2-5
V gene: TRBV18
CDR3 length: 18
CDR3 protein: CASSPPRSMDRLQETQYF

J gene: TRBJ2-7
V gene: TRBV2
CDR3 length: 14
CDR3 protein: CASSVETGINEQYF

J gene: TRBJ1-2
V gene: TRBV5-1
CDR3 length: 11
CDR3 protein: CASRYDYGYTF

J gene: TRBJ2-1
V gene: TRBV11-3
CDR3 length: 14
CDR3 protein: CASSPGQGYNEQFF

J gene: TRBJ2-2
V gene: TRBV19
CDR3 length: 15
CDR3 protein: CASSISGSNTGELFF

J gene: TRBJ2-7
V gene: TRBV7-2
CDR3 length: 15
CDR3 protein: CASSRPERGPYEQYF

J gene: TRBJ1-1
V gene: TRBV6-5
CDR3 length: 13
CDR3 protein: CASSYTRGSEAFF

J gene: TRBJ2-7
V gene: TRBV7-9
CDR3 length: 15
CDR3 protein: CASSLSPGDAYEQYF

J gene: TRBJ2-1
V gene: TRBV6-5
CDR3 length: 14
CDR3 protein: CASSTGTDYNEQFF

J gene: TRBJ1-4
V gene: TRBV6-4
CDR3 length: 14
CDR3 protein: CASSDPRRGEKLFF

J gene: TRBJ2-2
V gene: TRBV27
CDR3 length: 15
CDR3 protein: CASSDWTGEPGELFF